These 4 T cell receptor beta chains originate from one sample sequenced in a study of response to subunit inactivated influenza vaccine. TCRdb re-called the RT-PCR reads with MiXCR, one entry per CDR3 protein. The profile shows 150,000 to 200,000 distinct CDR3 sequences, 11% of them singletons. The sequencing here drew on non-naive T cells sorted from PBMCs, taken roughly 46 days after vaccination. These receptors originate from a man aged 45-65 years who received an inactivated influenza vaccine.

This clonotype appeared once. A much larger clone sits a single nucleotide away, making a read error possible. The chain is built from TRBV5-4 and TRBJ2-6, with 7 positions matching TRBD1. Per the germline V gene, CDR1 is SGHNT and CDR2 is YYREEE (reference sequence). This CDR3 is 15 amino acids long. DNA of the CDR3: TGTGCCAGCAGCTCGACAGGGATCGGGGCCAACGGCCTGACTTTC. Residues: CASSSTGIGANGLTF. The entire variable domain, with the rest obtained from reference TRBV5-4 and TRBJ2-6, is as follows: ETGVTQSPTHLIKTRGQQVTLRCSSQSGHNTVSWYQQALGQGPQFIFQYYREEENGRGNFPPRFSGLQFPNYSSELNVNALELDDSALYLCASSSTGIGANGLTFGAGSRLTVL.

This clonotype was seen a handful of times. This chain connects TRBV20-1 to TRBJ2-3; 8 bases are shared with TRBD2. The ends lost 0 bases at V and 0 bases at J; junction bases unmatched: 5. There are 16 residues in the CDR3. Germline lookup yields CDR1 DFQATT and CDR2 SNEGSKA (reference sequence). The CDR3 reads CSARDPGTRSTDTQYF. The CDR3 nucleotides read TGCAGTGCTAGAGATCCCGGGACTAGGAGCACAGATACGCAGTATTTT.

V and J are TRBV6-2 or TRBV6-3 and TRBJ2-3, with unresolved D. Trimming removed 2 bases from V and 4 bases from J, with 16 bases in between. This CDR3 comprises 16 residues. Germline V lookup: CDR1 MNHEY, CDR2 SVGEGT. CDR3 bases: TGTGCCAGCAGTTACGTCTCGGCCAGAGGCGCAGATACGCAGTATTTT. As protein: CASSYVSARGADTQYF.

V usage is TRBV28 and J usage is TRBJ1-5, with 11 bases fitting TRBD1. V dropped 7 bases and J dropped 7; count of bases not matched to a gene: 3. This CDR3 has 13 amino acids. Germline V gene sequence: CDR1 MDHEN, CDR2 SYDVKM. The CDR3 reads CASNRDRGQPQHF. DNA for the CDR3: TGTGCCAGCAACCGGGACAGGGGGCAGCCCCAGCATTTT.